This TCR beta chain was identified during a study of T cell responses to AZD1222 COVID-19 vaccine. Study results and caveats: There were mostly white British donors and more females than males, and clonal diversity was possibly underestimated.

Using immunoSEQ multiplex PCR, the repertoire was profiled, and TCRdb retains in-frame clones only, with some absent. This sample carries 100,000 to 150,000 clones, around 85% of them seen once, and the ten largest clones take 4.4%. Germline CDR1 reads SGHTA; CDR2 reads FQGNSA. The length of the CDR3 is 15 residues. The V segment lost 5 bases and the J segment 6 bases; nucleotides outside the gene matches: 10. Note on this clone: Its matching antigen is unknown.

It was second doses at about 4 or about 12 weeks that were pooled. V usage is TRBV7-2 and J usage is TRBJ1-5; 7 nucleotides align to TRBD1. The receptor's source is an adult who received the AZD1222 COVID-19 vaccine. The source material was peripheral blood, sampled 28 days after the second AZD1222 dose. The CDR3 DNA reads TGTGCCAGCAGCCCAACTCAGGGGGTCGGTCAGCCCCAGCATTTT. It encodes CASSPTQGVGQPQHF.